The 28 T cell receptor beta chains below come from one sample, sequenced in a study of T cell repertoires in cytomegalovirus infection. In TCRdb, the reads were re-called with MiXCR into one record per CDR3 protein. The table has nearly 700,000 distinct CDR3 sequences, about 30% seen once. Their antigens remain unidentified. Sequencing was performed on cultured PBMCs, taken from culture after CMV antigen stimulation. The source is a human donor in good health (CMV status not recorded). Some clones in this sample may be carry-over from other donors' samples.

The V call is TRBV7-9, the J call TRBJ1-5, with TRBD1 matching 7 bases. CDR1 is SEHNR, CDR2 FQNEAQ, per germline (reference sequence). The CDR3 has 15 residues. After removal of 5 bases from V and 2 bases from J, the junction contained 6 bases not matched to a gene. The CDR3 nucleotides read TGTGCCAGCAGCCCTGAGGGGGCCGGCAATCAGCCCCAGCATTTT. It specifies CASSPEGAGNQPQHF.

This clonotype was seen a handful of times. The chain employs TRBV7-2 and TRBJ1-1; D is unclear. From germline, CDR1 is SGHTA and CDR2 FQGNSA. V was trimmed by 1 base and J by 10 bases, leaving 10 bases between them. The CDR3 consists of 12 residues. CDR3 in amino acids: CASSLEPGGAFF. Written as DNA, the CDR3 is TGTGCCAGCAGCTTAGAGCCGGGAGGAGCTTTCTTT.

This clonotype showed up just once. This sequence joins TRBV12-3 or TRBV12-4 and TRBJ1-2, with TRBD1 as a possible D gene (6 bases). Trimming removed 2 bases from V and 2 bases from J, with 12 bases in between. The CDR3 consists of 15 residues. This CDR3 reads CASSLRRGYNYGYTF. The CDR3 DNA reads as TGTGCCAGCAGTTTACGCAGGGGCTACAACTATGGCTACACCTTC.

The table lists this clonotype with many counts. CDR3 amino acids: CASSSKIGGGLAYEQYF. The CDR3 DNA is TGTGCCAGCAGCTCGAAGATTGGTGGGGGCCTCGCCTACGAGCAGTACTTC. The genes are TRBV7-2 and TRBJ2-7; possible D gene TRBD1, 6 bases. The CDR3 runs to 17 residues. Trimming stripped 4 bases from V and 2 bases from J, with 21 bases between. Germline loops: CDR1 SGHTA, CDR2 FQGNSA.

This clonotype was seen at least ten times. The chain joins TRBV7-8 to TRBJ2-1; 7 nucleotides agree with TRBD1. Germline CDR1 and CDR2: SGHVS and FQNEAQ. The V segment lost 4 bases and the J segment 4 bases; nucleotides outside the gene matches: 7. The CDR3 is 15 amino acids. DNA for the CDR3: TGTGCCAGCAGCTCAGTCAGGGGGTTGTACAATGAGCAGTTCTTC. It is translated as CASSSVRGLYNEQFF.

This chain links TRBV7-9 with TRBJ2-7; no clear D gene. The CDR3 extends over 17 amino acids. Germline CDR1 and CDR2: SEHNR and FQNEAQ (reference sequence). V shed 1 base and J shed 0 bases, with 16 bases lying between them. The CDR3 region is CASSLGFGTAGSYEQYF. CDR3 nucleotides: TGTGCCAGCAGCTTAGGTTTTGGAACGGCCGGCTCCTACGAGCAGTACTTC. Complete variable domain (other parts from reference TRBV7-9 and TRBJ2-7): DTGVSQNPRHKITKRGQNVTFRCDPISEHNRLYWYRQTLGQGPEFLTYFQNEAQLEKSRLLSDRFSAERPKGSFSTLEIQRTEQGDSAMYLCASSLGFGTAGSYEQYFGPGTRLTVT.

V usage is TRBV20-1 and J usage is TRBJ2-5; perhaps TRBD1 as D (6 bases). The V end was cut by 0 bases, the J end by 3 bases, with 17 bases between. This CDR3 contains 16 residues. The germline V gene has CDR1 DFQATT and CDR2 SNEGSKA (reference sequence). The CDR3 nucleotides read TGCAGTGCTAGAGATCCAGGACAGACAGTTGAAGAGACCCAGTACTTC. Residues: CSARDPGQTVEETQYF.

This chain links TRBV7-9 with TRBJ2-7; 11 positions match TRBD2. The CDR3 spans 15 residues. Germline values: CDR1 SEHNR, CDR2 FQNEAQ (reference sequence). V dropped 2 bases and J dropped 2; count of bases not matched to a gene: 2. CDR3 sequence: CASSLLAGGTYEQYF. Written as DNA, the CDR3 is TGTGCCAGCAGCTTACTAGCGGGGGGTACCTACGAGCAGTACTTC.

The chain uses TRBV19 and TRBJ1-2, with 8 bases aligning to TRBD1. The CDR3 is 15 residues long. Unmatched junction bases numbered 5, after V lost 3 bases and J lost 2 bases. In germline, CDR1 is LNHDA, CDR2 SQIVND (reference sequence). The DNA for the CDR3 is TGTGCCAGTAGTATCGACAGGGGTCCCAACTATGGCTACACCTTC. The encoded protein is CASSIDRGPNYGYTF.

In this sample, this clonotype turned up a few times. The rearrangement links TRBV20-1 to TRBJ1-5; no reliable D call. The CDR3 extends over 14 amino acids. CDR1 is DFQATT and CDR2 is SNEGSKA in the germline V gene (reference sequence). Trimming stripped 6 bases from V and 4 bases from J, with 16 bases between. CDR3 residues: CSAQGRGYNQPQHF. The DNA of the CDR3 is TGCAGTGCCCAAGGACGGGGATATAATCAGCCCCAGCATTTT.

The chain carries TRBV10-3 and TRBJ1-2, with D possibly being TRBD1 (6 bases). The CDR3 totals 16 residues. Germline CDR1 is ENHRY and CDR2 is SYGVKD. Deletions cut 10 bases from V and 2 bases from J, with 23 bases between. In DNA form, the CDR3 reads TGTGCCACCCACCCGAGCGGGACACTTGTCAACTATGGCTACACCTTC. Translation gives CATHPSGTLVNYGYTF.

This chain joins TRBV12-3 or TRBV12-4 and TRBJ2-1, with D possibly being TRBD1 or TRBD2 (5 bases each). This CDR3 is 12 amino acids long. V lost 6 bases to trimming and J lost 8 bases, with 11 bases between them. DNA for the CDR3: TGTGCCAGCAGGGAGTTGGGGGATGAGCAGTTCTTC. Residues: CASRELGDEQFF.

The V call is TRBV12-3 or TRBV12-4, the J call TRBJ1-1; a weak D match, TRBD1 (5 bases). CDR3 length equals 14 residues. Trimming pared 5 bases from V and 7 bases from J, leaving 17 bases between. CDR3 in amino acids: CASSPWGGLNEAFF. In DNA, the CDR3 is TGTGCCAGCAGTCCGTGGGGGGGGTTGAATGAAGCTTTCTTT.

This clonotype occurred a few times. The chain combines TRBV28 with TRBJ2-5; D ambiguous. V dropped 5 bases and J dropped 3 bases, with 13 bases sitting between them. The CDR3 sequence is 14 residues long. Germline CDR1 is MDHEN and CDR2 is SYDVKM. The CDR3 is CASSHLALEETQYF. CDR3 in DNA: TGTGCCAGCAGTCACCTCGCGCTCGAAGAGACCCAGTACTTC.

This clonotype was seen more than once but under ten times. This sequence joins TRBV28 and TRBJ1-2, with D uncertain. Trimming shortened V by 9 bases and J by 2 bases, and 10 bases separated the two germline ends. CDR3 length: 12 residues. The germline V gene encodes CDR1 MDHEN and CDR2 SYDVKM. CDR3 sequence: CASQRWNYGYTF. In DNA, the CDR3 is TGTGCCAGTCAACGGTGGAACTATGGCTACACCTTC.

The chain recombines TRBV6-1 with TRBJ2-7; unclear D gene. This CDR3 spans 15 amino acids. Germline-derived CDR1 and CDR2 are MNHNS and SASEGT. V lost 1 base to trimming and J lost 0 bases, with 10 bases between them. The DNA for the CDR3 is TGTGCCAGCAGTGAAGATGGGTTCCTCTCCTACGAGCAGTACTTC. The encoded protein is CASSEDGFLSYEQYF.

This chain joins TRBV7-6 and TRBJ2-5; no firm D call. CDR3 size: 15 residues. Germline CDR1 reads SGHVS; CDR2 reads FNYEAQ. V was trimmed by 5 bases and J by 4 bases, leaving 17 bases between them. CDR3: CASSPEQNGRETQYF. CDR3 DNA sequence: TGTGCCAGCAGCCCAGAGCAGAACGGGCGAGAGACCCAGTACTTC. The full variable domain, in which reference TRBV7-6 and TRBJ2-5 provide the parts outside the CDR3, is GAGVSQSPRYKVTKRGQDVALRCDPISGHVSLYWYRQALGQGPEFLTYFNYEAQQDKSGLPNDRFSAERPEGSISTLTIQRTEQRDSAMYRCASSPEQNGRETQYFGPGTRLLVL.

This clonotype occurred a few times. A read error may produce the germline difference seen at one junction end. The chain recombines TRBV7-2 with TRBJ2-4; TRBD2 aligns across 10 bases. This CDR3 region has 14 residues. CDR1 is SGHTA, CDR2 FQGNSA, per germline. The CDR3 reads CASGFGTSENIQYF. CDR3 coding DNA: TGTGCCAGCGGCTTCGGGACTAGCGAAAACATTCAGTACTTC. Full variable domain (remainder filled in from reference TRBV7-2 and TRBJ2-4): GAGVSQSPSNKVTEKGKDVELRCDPISGHTALYWYRQSLGQGLEFLIYFQGNSAPDKSGLPSDRFSAERTGGSVSTLTIQRTQQEDSAVYLCASGFGTSENIQYFGAGTRLSVL.

In its sample, this clonotype was seen a few times. The chain combines TRBV7-8 with TRBJ2-1; weak D call: TRBD1 (5 bases). The germline gives CDR1 SGHVS, CDR2 FQNEAQ. The V and J ends lost 4 bases and 5 bases respectively, with 15 bases between them. CDR3 length: 15 amino acids. CDR3 nucleotides: TGTGCCAGCAGCTCCAAGTGGGGCGCCAACAATGAGCAGTTCTTC. It specifies CASSSKWGANNEQFF.

This clonotype was seen only a few times. V usage is TRBV6-2 or TRBV6-3 and J usage is TRBJ2-7; TRBD1 is a possible D gene (6 bases). The CDR3 totals 13 residues. In germline, CDR1 is MNHEY, CDR2 SVGEGT. Trimming shortened V by 6 bases and J by 8 bases, and 17 bases separated the two germline ends. In DNA, the CDR3 is TGTGCCAGCAGCCCCACCCAGGGGTTCCAGCAGTACTTC. It yields the protein CASSPTQGFQQYF.

CDR3 in DNA: TGTGCCAGCAACACCGGGACAGCAAATGAAAAACTGTTTTTT. This codes for CASNTGTANEKLFF. The chain combines TRBV7-2 with TRBJ1-4, with 7 positions matching TRBD1. From germline, CDR1 is SGHTA and CDR2 FQGNSA. This CDR3 has 14 residues. V shed 7 bases and J 5 bases; nucleotides not matched to a gene: 7.

This rearrangement joins TRBV27 to TRBJ1-1; D gene ambiguous. Deletions cut 8 bases from V and 6 bases from J, with 16 bases between. CDR1 is MNHEY, CDR2 SMNVEV, per germline (reference sequence). This CDR3 contains 13 residues. The CDR3 loop reads CASRLLGGPEAFF. The CDR3 region has the DNA TGTGCCAGCCGCCTTTTGGGAGGGCCTGAAGCTTTCTTT.

This clonotype has just one count. J is TRBJ1-2 and V is TRBV7-8, with a weak D call TRBD1 (5 bases). Looked up from germline, CDR1 is SGHVS and CDR2 is FQNEAQ. The V end lost 2 bases, the J end lost 0 bases, and 13 bases lay between the germline ends. The CDR3 sequence is 16 residues long. The CDR3: CASSLRWGSPNYGYTF. In DNA form, the CDR3 reads TGTGCCAGCAGCTTAAGGTGGGGCAGCCCTAACTATGGCTACACCTTC.

The chain employs TRBV6-4 and TRBJ2-3; D is undetermined. Germline V lookup: CDR1 MRHNA, CDR2 SNTAGT. The CDR3 runs to 13 residues. V lost 6 bases, J lost 2 bases, and 9 bases lay in between. The CDR3 sequence is CASSTQDTDTQYF. The CDR3 coding sequence is TGTGCCAGCAGCACCCAGGACACAGATACGCAGTATTTT.

This clonotype was counted a few times. The genes are TRBV7-2 and TRBJ2-3, with a tentative D call TRBD1 (5 bases). CDR1 SGHTA and CDR2 FQGNSA come from the germline V gene. The CDR3 consists of 12 residues. V was shortened by 7 bases and J by 4 bases, with 9 bases between the two germline ends. CDR3 amino acids: CASIGVADTQYF. CDR3 in DNA: TGTGCCAGCATAGGGGTCGCAGATACGCAGTATTTT.

Written as DNA, the CDR3 is TGCGCCAGCAGCTTGGTTTGGGGGCCCGCCTACGAGCAGTACTTC. Its protein product is CASSLVWGPAYEQYF. The gene calls are TRBV5-1 and TRBJ2-7, with D maybe TRBD1 (6 bases). The CDR3 spans 15 residues. The germline CDR1 and CDR2 sequences are SGHRS and YFSETQ. Between the trimmed V and J ends, which lost 0 bases and 2 bases, there was a span of 12 bases. Full variable domain (outside the CDR3, taken from reference TRBV5-1 and TRBJ2-7): KAGVTQTPRYLIKTRGQQVTLSCSPISGHRSVSWYQQTPGQGLQFLFEYFSETQRNKGNFPGRFSGRQFSNSRSEMNVSTLELGDSALYLCASSLVWGPAYEQYFGPGTRLTVT.

As for this clonotype: One junction end does not reproduce the germline sequence, and a read error may be involved. The chain joins TRBV3-1 to TRBJ1-5; perhaps TRBD1 as D (5 bases). This CDR3 contains 14 residues. Looked up from germline, CDR1 is LGHDT and CDR2 is YNNKEL (reference sequence). CDR3 DNA: TGTGCCAGCAGCCAAGATGGGACCCGACAGCCCCTGCATTTT. Translating it yields CASSQDGTRQPLHF.

The V gene is TRBV28, the J gene TRBJ1-2; D is unclear. Trimming stripped 1 base from V and 5 bases from J, with 14 bases between. The CDR3 runs 15 residues. Per the germline V gene, CDR1 is MDHEN and CDR2 is SYDVKM. CDR3 residues: CASSLSPGTTYGYTF. The CDR3 nucleotides are TGTGCCAGCAGTTTATCTCCTGGTACCACGTATGGCTACACCTTC.